These 9 T cell receptor beta chains share one sample of origin, sequenced in a study of early T cells in non-severe SARS-CoV-2 infection. TCRdb recomputed calls from the 5' RACE reads with MiXCR, one row per CDR3 protein. The sample yields tens of thousands of distinct CDR3 sequences, under 6% seen once. Sequenced: whole blood. These receptors were collected from an adult who was a healthcare worker with PCR-confirmed SARS-CoV-2 infection or an uninfected control (not recorded which).

The sample holds a few counts of this clonotype. The rearrangement joins TRBV18 to TRBJ2-7; D may match TRBD1 or TRBD2 (5 bases each). Germline CDR1 is KGHSH and CDR2 is LQKENI. V lost 4 bases to trimming and J lost 3 bases, with 25 bases between them. The CDR3 spans 18 residues. The CDR3 loop is CASSLSPSGPATIYEQYF. CDR3 in DNA: TGTGCCAGCTCACTCTCCCCTTCGGGGCCCGCCACTATCTACGAGCAGTACTTC.

This clonotype was counted a few times. The rearrangement uses TRBV10-2 and TRBJ1-6; no definite D call. With 3 bases removed from V and 8 bases from J, the gap between germline ends came to 5 bases. In germline, CDR1 is WSHSY, CDR2 SAAADI. This CDR3 has 12 residues. CDR3 region: CASSDPDSPLHF. The DNA for the CDR3 is TGCGCCAGCAGTGACCCTGATTCACCCCTCCACTTT.

The chain links TRBV30 to TRBJ1-3; possible D gene TRBD1, 5 bases. The CDR3 contains 14 residues. Trimming pared 4 bases from V and 5 bases from J, leaving 15 bases between. CDR1 is GTSNPN and CDR2 is SVGIG in the germline V gene (reference sequence). As DNA, the CDR3 is TGTGCCTGGACCCGAGGACACGGCCGAAACACCATATATTTT. Translated, it gives CAWTRGHGRNTIYF.

This clonotype was counted at least ten times. The chain recombines TRBV12-3 or TRBV12-4 with TRBJ1-1; D unresolved. The CDR3 spans 13 residues. V was clipped by 3 bases and J by 4 bases, with 9 bases between them. CDR3 protein: CASSFSRSTEAFF. The CDR3 DNA reads TGTGCCAGCAGTTTTAGCAGGAGCACTGAAGCTTTCTTT.

The chain is built from TRBV5-4 and TRBJ2-7, with D possibly being TRBD1 (6 bases). The germline V gene encodes CDR1 SGHNT and CDR2 YYREEE (reference sequence). Trimming took 0 bases from V and 1 from J, leaving 11 bases between them. There are 15 residues in the CDR3. The CDR3 reads CASSLGHRGSYEQYF. DNA of the CDR3: TGTGCCAGCAGCTTGGGGCATAGGGGGTCCTACGAGCAGTACTTC.

This clonotype showed up just a few times. V gene TRBV5-4 combines with J gene TRBJ2-7; D is undetermined. This CDR3 is built from 14 residues. Germline lookup yields CDR1 SGHNT and CDR2 YYREEE (reference sequence). Trimming removed 4 bases from V and 2 bases from J, with 13 bases in between. CDR3 bases: TGTGCCAGCAGCCCTGAACTGGTCCCCTACGAGCAGTACTTC. Translating gives CASSPELVPYEQYF.

The chain joins TRBV11-2 to TRBJ2-2; 10 bases line up with TRBD2. The germline gives CDR1 SGHAT, CDR2 FQNNGV. CDR3 length equals 19 residues. The V gene end was trimmed by 1 base and the J gene end by 2 bases; junction bases not matched to a gene: 10. CDR3 DNA sequence: TGTGCCAGCAGCTTAGCGTTTTCAAGGACTAGCGGTAACACCGGGGAGCTGTTTTTT. This codes for CASSLAFSRTSGNTGELFF.

The genes are TRBV3-1 and TRBJ1-6; D may be TRBD1 (6 bases). The CDR3 is 14 amino acids. The germline V gene encodes CDR1 LGHDT and CDR2 YNNKEL (reference sequence). The ends were cut back, 1 base at V and 10 bases at J, with 11 bases in the middle. As DNA, the CDR3 is TGTGCCAGCAGCCAAGCGCGGGGGCGATCACCCCTCCACTTT. This codes for CASSQARGRSPLHF.

This clonotype was found many times. The genes are TRBV29-1 and TRBJ2-1, with 12 nucleotides matching TRBD2. The CDR3 is 15 amino acids. Trimming at V came to 6 bases and at J to 4 bases, leaving 7 bases not matched to a gene. The germline V gene has CDR1 SQVTM and CDR2 ANQGSEA. The CDR3 spells CSVWGLAGEYNEQFF. In DNA, the CDR3 is TGCAGCGTCTGGGGACTAGCGGGCGAATACAATGAGCAGTTCTTC.